This TCR beta chain was sequenced in a study of post-analysis software for immune sequencing data. Study summary: Progressive-relapsing, secondary progressive and relapsing-remitting multiple sclerosis were among the disease courses included. Whole-study results and caveats: Controls significantly exceeded multiple sclerosis patients in normalized Chao1 diversity.

Remarks on this clonotype: Its antigen is not identified.

The authors incorporated unique molecular identifiers into the TCR beta cDNA libraries. TCRdb passed the PCR reads through MiXCR, listing each CDR3 protein once. The sample has 820,000 or so distinct CDR3 sequences; about 50% are singletons. The TCR was taken from a girl aged 10-17 years with multiple sclerosis. The sequenced sample consisted of blood.

The CDR3 is CASSQGQLGGPDGYTF. In DNA form, the CDR3 reads TGCGCCAGCAGCCAAGGGCAATTAGGGGGACCGGATGGCTACACCTTC. The V call is TRBV4-1, the J call TRBJ1-2, with a tentative D call TRBD1 (6 bases). The germline CDR1 and CDR2 sequences are MGHRA and YSYEKL. This CDR3 has 16 residues. The germline V and J ends were trimmed by 1 base and 6 bases, with 18 bases remaining between them.